This TCR beta chain was sequenced in a study of cytomegalovirus exposure and HLA in healthy donors (dated by TCRdb to about 2017). With regard to the full study: An earlier analysis of several hundred of the donors reported 276 Gb of sequence data and 95 million to 120 million unique TCR beta sequences obtained from approximately 180 million T cells. Approximately 300 gigabases of sequencing data and tens of millions of unique TCR sequences were included in an early release covering over 600 HLA-typed donors. Of the roughly 400 genotyped donors, around 81% fell in the genetic ancestry cluster associated with self-reported Caucasian donors. The study was designed to test whether signatures of past pathogen exposure could be identified by cataloging public T cell receptors. Using immunosequencing, the study profiled T cell repertoires from about 650 subjects and related those repertoires to cytomegalovirus serostatus. A separate validation cohort of 90 to 150 different subjects was used in addition to the 666-subject first cohort. The study combined high-throughput TCR immunosequencing, statistical association of individual TCRs with disease status, and machine learning to predict cytomegalovirus infection status. In a later analysis, previously published TCR beta repertoires from hundreds of donors were re-analyzed and high-resolution HLA genotyping was added so that TCR occurrence patterns could be studied. Rather than drawing on any new phenotypic data, the later analysis identified candidate immune exposures from TCR beta sequences and the way those sequences occurred across donors. An earlier analysis of some 600 of the donors applied high-throughput TCR beta sequencing to assess whether each TCR beta V gene segment acted as functional or pseudogenic. Donor age, sex, ethnicity and CMV serostatus were compiled together with the repertoire data. A later genetic analysis took genome-wide SNP genotypes for about three fifths of the 666 donors and used that subset as a discovery cohort. Every discovery cohort repertoire had been produced on one sequencing platform. Both class I and class II loci were covered by HLA typing, at four-digit resolution. The number of donors typed differed by locus, with about 629-630 for A, B, C, DRB1 and DQB1, roughly 520 for DQA1, 600 to 610 for DPA1, and over 400 for DPB1. Roughly 5 DR-DQ haplotypes were handled as single units for association and clustering, since linkage in the cohort was strong. Among about 370 genotyped donors of the cohort, an average of approximately 240,000 unique TCR beta nucleotide sequences was sequenced per donor, of which about 18% were non-productive.

Including the terminal cysteine and phenylalanine, the CDR3 comprises 11 residues. Of the read, only the CDR3 DNA is kept; its 33 bases are in frame from base 1. The germline V gene (reference sequence) specifies DFQATT as CDR1 and SNEGSKA as CDR2. Preparation of the library involved the immunoSEQ multiplex PCR assay. For the multiplex PCR, a mixture combining 60 forward primers for TCR Vbeta segments and 13 reverse primers for TCR Jbeta segments was used. Amplification of the CDR3 region of rearranged TCR beta genes was performed with a multiplex PCR assay on genomic DNA. The Illumina HiSeq System was used to sequence the amplified TCR beta libraries as 87-base-pair reads. In the original analysis: A later analysis counted about 82 million unique TCR beta chains across the 550 to 700 repertoires, and about 10 million of these chains were shared by at least two donors. To remove PCR and sequencing errors, raw reads were error-corrected and collapsed into unique sequences using a nearest-neighbor algorithm that merged closely related sequences. V, D and J gene segments were assigned by aligning CDR3 sequences to IMGT reference sequences. Each retained sequence needed at least a six-nucleotide match to both a V gene segment and a J gene segment. Rearrangements were called productive when the CDR3 lacked stop codons and stayed in frame with V and J; all others were non-productive. Following IMGT convention, CDR3 was defined as the stretch from the second conserved V-encoded cysteine to the conserved J-encoded phenylalanine. In an earlier analysis of 500 to 650 of the donors, sequences lacking an unambiguous match to a single V gene segment were excluded. An earlier analysis of several hundred of the donors called V segments functional above 56.7% productive rearrangements and segregating when the between-donor standard deviation exceeded 5%. A statistical classification framework was built to diagnose cytomegalovirus status from the catalog of TCR beta chain sequences. In a later analysis, V and J genes were assigned by comparing TCR nucleotide sequences against IMGT/GENE-DB human TR gene sequences. A later analysis assigned CDR3 sequences and most-parsimonious VDJ recombination scenarios with the TCRdist pipeline. A later analysis defined each TCR beta chain by its CDR3 amino acid sequence plus V-gene family, and excluded reads lacking a unique V-gene family. As a way to deal with suspected cross-contamination and a sequencing artifact, a later analysis dropped approximately 570 nucleotide sequences that were highly shared and had low generation probability. A later analysis calculated a clonal expansion index for each public chain from normalized within-repertoire ranks of inferred template counts. In a later analysis, generation probabilities were computed with a VDJ recombination model fitted to out-of-frame rearrangements, and the resulting probabilities were checked against IGoR. Hypergeometric tests were used in a later analysis to score TCR-TCR, TCR-HLA and TCR-CMV co-occurrence, with a repertoire-size bias correction applied to the TCR pairs. In a later analysis, false discovery rates were estimated by permuting HLA or CMV assignments 20 times. In a later analysis, co-occurring TCRs were grouped with DBSCAN, and TCRdist sequence similarity was added when clustering was performed within HLA-allele-positive subsets. Repertoires with fewer than 30,000 or more than 120,000 public chains were left out of co-occurrence clustering, as were five repertoires with anomalous nucleotide sharing. Here the immuneACCESS table is served through TCRdb, limited to in-frame sequences with V and J called. Missing clones are a known gap in these copies; in checked studies unresolved V genes cover under half, and the rest lacks a known reason. That table supplies the V and J calls and clone size; D and trimming were determined from the DNA. Present in this sample are some 150,000 clones, 75% to 90% of which were seen just once. Of the sample, 2.5% to 3.5% falls within the top ten clones.

Details on this clone: Its antigen is currently not known. No clone much larger than this one lies a single base away; base qualities are absent.

On the study overall, not on this receptor specifically: A group of highly shared sequence variants was considered likely to be a technical artifact of the sequencing pipeline. Linkage disequilibrium might explain the correlated functional status among segregating V segments, but an unknown experimental factor could not be ruled out. The authors suggested that the approach could potentially be generalized to other disease states and immunological phenotypes. The earlier analysis of almost 600 of the donors excluded 15 to 20 rarely observed V segments, including chromosome 9 orphons, because counts were too low. In a later genetic analysis, fewer N-insertions in productive TCRs were reported among donors in an Asian-associated ancestry cluster than the 666-donor mean. Three of the identified cytomegalovirus-associated TCR beta chains were confirmed in vitro to be specific for cytomegalovirus antigens. Across donors, most TCR sequences were observed very rarely, whereas some public TCRs were present in many individuals. Roughly uniform sequencing depth across donors was assumed in presence/absence analyses, although this assumption may not hold. The study gave a list of 150 to 200 TCR beta chains associated with cytomegalovirus. In a later analysis, the rate of TCR association differed among HLA loci, with DRB1 alleles having the most associated TCRs and HLA-C alleles having the fewest. Compared with equally common non-associated chains, HLA-associated TCR beta chains in a later analysis were more clonally expanded and had lower generation probabilities. Several of the top co-occurrence clusters appeared to be linked to parvovirus B19, influenza, CMV and Epstein-Barr virus, according to a later analysis. When HLA alleles, especially DR and DQ, strongly co-occurred, attributing TCR associations to individual alleles was difficult. The classifier was reported to diagnose cytomegalovirus status with high specificity and sensitivity in both the original and validation cohorts. In a later genetic analysis, a missense DCLRE1C variant was associated with V-gene and J-gene trimming of TCR beta chains, and the association was replicated in an independent cohort. Most CMV-associated TCR beta chains appeared to be HLA-restricted in a later analysis, and the HLA associations seemed to be driven largely by CMV exposure. A further reported finding was that TCR beta sequences accurately predicted the HLA-A and HLA-B alleles for most subjects in the first cohort. HLA typing was unavailable for some donors at each locus, so association tests used only the typed subset. Only TCR beta chains were sequenced in this cohort, and the absence of alpha or paired-chain data limited detectable features. The 87-base-pair reads could not distinguish some IMGT-functional V segments, including TRBV6-2 and TRBV6-3, so those segments were excluded. An earlier analysis of roughly 570 of the donors showed that most TCR beta V segments appeared in productive rearrangements either about 87% or about 30% of the time, which broadly matched IMGT annotations. For the cohort, immune exposure information was limited to CMV serostatus. At a false discovery rate of 0.05, a later analysis linked fewer than 20,000 TCR beta sequences to specific HLA alleles.

The cohort consisted of fewer than 700 healthy bone marrow donors. All cohort members were sampled while nominally healthy, although unrecorded immune exposures were likely present. The donor tested CMV seronegative and was one of the 352 seronegative cohort members. Each donor provided a peripheral blood sample, and peripheral blood mononuclear cells were used for TCR beta sequencing. The Qiagen DNeasy Blood Extraction Kit was used to extract genomic DNA from the blood cell samples. The specimen sequenced was PBMCs. The chain is assembled from TRBV20-1 and TRBJ2-5, with no reliable assignment of the D segment. The J call may be faulty, since TRBJ2-7 better matches the DNA end. The clonotype originates from a woman aged 25 to 39 in good health and CMV-seronegative. The CDR3 reads CSASTTYEQYF. Read as DNA, the sequence is TGCAGTGCTAGTACTACCTACGAGCAGTACTTC.